Below, 26 T cell receptor beta chains from the same sample are listed, as sequenced in a study of OX40 agonist ivuxolimab in advanced cancers. Sequencing used immunoSEQ multiplex PCR; TCRdb keeps in-frame clones, though not all of them. The sample consists of 60,000 to 75,000 clones, roughly 86% of them appearing once. Sequences were derived from CD4+ or CD8+ T cells sorted from blood, sampled in a trial of the OX40 agonist ivuxolimab. The source of these receptors is an adult with an advanced solid tumor such as melanoma, head and neck, liver or kidney cancer.

This clone was seen just once. The chain has TRBV5-5 and TRBJ1-3, with D possibly being TRBD1 (5 bases). The V and J ends lost 0 bases and 0 bases respectively, with 7 bases between them. This CDR3 is 15 amino acids long. Germline V gene sequence: CDR1 SGHKS, CDR2 YYEKEE (reference sequence). The CDR3 DNA follows: TGTGCCAGCAGCTTGGAACAGGCCTCTGGAAACACCATATATTTT. This gives the protein CASSLEQASGNTIYF.

V and J are TRBV7-3 and TRBJ2-2; D is ambiguous. Trimming stripped 5 bases from V and 6 bases from J, with 10 bases between. The CDR3 extends over 13 amino acids. The germline V gene encodes CDR1 SGHTA and CDR2 FQGTGA. As DNA, the CDR3 is TGTGCCAGCAGCCGAAATTCCCCCGGGGAGCTGTTTTTT. Translation: CASSRNSPGELFF.

This clone occurred a few times. The chain recombines TRBV6-5 with TRBJ1-5, with D hard to call. The CDR3 has 14 amino acids. Germline-derived CDR1 and CDR2 are MNHEY and SVGAGI. Trimming removed 6 bases from V and 2 bases from J, with 11 bases in between. The CDR3 DNA reads TGTGCCAGCAGGCCTAGGAGCGGCAATCAGCCCCAGCATTTT. Its protein product is CASRPRSGNQPQHF.

V gene TRBV7-2 combines with J gene TRBJ2-1; D not resolved. CDR3 length: 13 residues. V lost 5 bases and J 10 bases, leaving 15 bases between the germline ends. The germline CDR1 and CDR2 sequences are SGHTA and FQGNSA. This chain's CDR3 is CASSLQLVAEQFF. CDR3 in DNA: TGTGCCAGCAGCCTCCAATTGGTCGCCGAGCAGTTCTTC.

This rearrangement joins TRBV7-2 to TRBJ1-5, with D possibly TRBD1 on 5 matching bases. The CDR3 runs to 13 residues. Germline-derived CDR1 and CDR2 are SGHTA and FQGNSA. V lost 10 bases and J lost 2, with 12 bases in between. The CDR3 coding sequence is TGTGCCACCCAGGGAGGGCGCAATCAGCCCCAGCATTTT. It translates to CATQGGRNQPQHF.

CDR3 coding DNA: TGTGCCAGCAGCTGGGCGACAGGGGAGGATGGCTACACCTTC. Residues: CASSWATGEDGYTF. The V gene is TRBV7-2, the J gene TRBJ1-2; TRBD1 aligns across 8 bases. This CDR3 is 14 amino acids long. The V gene's germline CDR1 is SGHTA and CDR2 FQGNSA. After removal of 4 bases from V and 6 bases from J, the junction contained 7 bases not matched to a gene.

The gene calls are TRBV6-5 and TRBJ1-3; D not certain. The ends were cut back, 4 bases at V and 1 base at J, with 8 bases in the middle. Germline values: CDR1 MNHEY, CDR2 SVGAGI. The CDR3 is 14 amino acids. The CDR3 sequence: CASSSFGSGNTIYF. The CDR3 DNA reads as TGTGCCAGCAGTTCCTTCGGGTCTGGAAACACCATATATTTT.

This sequence joins TRBV6-5 and TRBJ1-2, with TRBD1 matching 8 bases. This CDR3 contains 14 residues. V shed 8 bases and J 7 bases; nucleotides not matched to a gene: 12. CDR1 is MNHEY and CDR2 is SVGAGI in the germline V gene. The CDR3 protein is CASGQGAERSGYTF. CDR3 DNA: TGTGCCAGCGGGCAGGGGGCAGAGAGAAGTGGCTACACCTTC.

The chain recombines TRBV5-1 with TRBJ1-6; the D is unclear. CDR1 and CDR2 from the germline V gene are SGHRS and YFSETQ. The ends were cut back, 1 base at V and 5 bases at J, with 7 bases in the middle. There are 14 residues in the CDR3. CDR3 coding DNA: TGCGCCAGCAGCTTGTCGCTTAATAATTCACCCCTCCACTTT. Translated: CASSLSLNNSPLHF.

This chain links TRBV4-3 with TRBJ2-2; no reliable D call. Germline values: CDR1 LGHNA, CDR2 YSLEER. The V and J ends lost 4 bases and 9 bases respectively, with 12 bases between them. This CDR3 is built from 13 residues. The CDR3 reads CASSPNRARELFF. CDR3 coding DNA: TGCGCCAGCAGCCCTAACCGGGCCCGGGAGCTGTTTTTT.

V is TRBV5-1 and J is TRBJ1-6; TRBD1 is a possible D gene (5 bases). The V gene lost 4 bases and the J gene lost 8 bases, with 16 bases spanning the gap. Germline V CDR1 and CDR2: SGHRS, YFSETQ. The length of the CDR3 is 15 residues. CDR3 sequence reads: CASSPRGGEDSPLHF. The CDR3 nucleotides read TGCGCCAGCAGCCCCCGGGGAGGGGAAGATTCACCCCTCCACTTT.

The chain combines TRBV25-1 with TRBJ2-7; TRBD1 matches 8 bases. The CDR3 covers 14 residues. Unmatched junction bases numbered 9, after V lost 5 bases and J lost 6 bases. CDR1 and CDR2 (germline): MGHDK, SYGVNS. The CDR3 region has the DNA TGTGCCAGCAGTCCCCCACCAGGGGGCTCCGAGCAGTACTTC. Translation: CASSPPPGGSEQYF.

The rearrangement joins TRBV7-2 to TRBJ1-1, with TRBD1 identical over 7 bases. Germline values: CDR1 SGHTA, CDR2 FQGNSA. This CDR3 spans 11 amino acids. The junction had 5 bases not matched to a gene; V was cut back by 5 bases and J by 11 bases. This CDR3 is CASSRDSGAFF. The CDR3 region has the DNA TGTGCCAGCAGCCGGGACAGCGGGGCTTTCTTT.

The chain is built from TRBV11-3 and TRBJ1-6; D is undetermined. Germline-derived CDR1 and CDR2 are SGHNT and YENEEA. V gave up 7 bases and J gave up 0 bases, with 7 bases separating them. The CDR3 runs 14 residues. The CDR3 coding sequence is TGTGCCAGCACTGCTAGCTCCTATAATTCACCCCTCCACTTT. Protein sequence: CASTASSYNSPLHF.

This chain uses TRBV11-3 with TRBJ1-5; D is perhaps TRBD1 (6 bases). Trimming removed 1 base at V and 5 bases at J, with 12 bases between. The CDR3 runs 15 residues. CDR1 and CDR2 from the germline V gene are SGHNT and YENEEA. Here the CDR3 DNA reads TGTGCCAGCAGCTTAGCAAACAGGGCTCATCAGCCCCAGCATTTT. Translation: CASSLANRAHQPQHF.

The chain joins TRBV27 to TRBJ1-1, with TRBD1 as a possible D gene (6 bases). The V gene lost 0 bases and the J gene lost 6 bases, with 11 bases spanning the gap. This CDR3 is built from 14 residues. Germline V CDR1 and CDR2: MNHEY, SMNVEV (reference sequence). CDR3 in amino acids: CASSLSAGASEAFF. CDR3 sequence (DNA): TGTGCCAGCAGTTTATCGGCAGGGGCCTCTGAAGCTTTCTTT.

V and J are TRBV2 and TRBJ2-7; D is ambiguous. V was trimmed by 7 bases and J by 4 bases, leaving 8 bases between them. The CDR3 is made up of 11 amino acids. CDR1 and CDR2 from the germline V gene are SNHLY and FYNNEI. For the CDR3, the DNA is TGTGCCAGCACGGAGACTTACGAGCAGTACTTC. Its translation: CASTETYEQYF.

The genes are TRBV6-1 and TRBJ2-1; D possibly corresponds to TRBD1 (6 bases). Germline V lookup: CDR1 MNHNS, CDR2 SASEGT. Deletions cut 6 bases from V and 8 bases from J, with 14 bases between. The CDR3 runs 13 residues. CDR3 region: CASRLGHWDEQFF. In DNA form, the CDR3 reads TGTGCCAGCAGGTTGGGACATTGGGATGAGCAGTTCTTC.

This chain links TRBV4-3 with TRBJ1-2; TRBD1 aligns across 8 bases. Looked up from germline, CDR1 is LGHNA and CDR2 is YSLEER. CDR3 length equals 13 residues. V lost 5 bases and J lost 6; bases outside the gene matches: 5. CDR3 nucleotides: TGCGCCAGCAGCTCCTGGACAGGGCATGGCTACACCTTC. Protein sequence: CASSSWTGHGYTF.

The chain has TRBV5-1 and TRBJ1-5, with D possibly matching TRBD1 (6 bases). CDR3 length equals 15 residues. Germline V CDR1 and CDR2: SGHRS, YFSETQ. V lost 0 bases to trimming and J lost 7 bases, with 14 bases between them. CDR3 protein: CASSLEGGTGQPQHF. The CDR3 coding sequence is TGCGCCAGCAGCTTGGAGGGGGGAACGGGGCAGCCCCAGCATTTT.

The chain uses TRBV4-1 and TRBJ1-6, with D perhaps matching TRBD1 (5 bases). Trimming removed 0 bases at V and 11 bases at J, with 17 bases between. Germline V gene data show CDR1 as MGHRA and CDR2 as YSYEKL. CDR3 length: 16 residues. The DNA for the CDR3 is TGCGCCAGCAGCCAAGAATCGGGACTCCGCGGTCCACCCCTCCACTTT. Protein sequence: CASSQESGLRGPPLHF.

The V call is TRBV6-6, the J call TRBJ2-7, with D tentatively TRBD2 (6 bases). CDR3 length: 13 amino acids. Deletions cut 5 bases from V and 6 bases from J, with 14 bases between. Germline CDR1 and CDR2: MNHNY and SVGAGI (reference sequence). As DNA, the CDR3 is TGTGCCAGCAGTACCCGACTAGAGGGCGAGCAGTACTTC. This gives the protein CASSTRLEGEQYF.

The chain has TRBV28 and TRBJ1-2; D is ambiguous. Germline assignment: CDR1 MDHEN and CDR2 SYDVKM. The CDR3 length is 14 residues. V lost 3 bases, J lost 9 bases, and 17 bases lay in between. CDR3 nucleotides: TGTGCCAGCAGTTTTCCCTTAGATGCGGTGAGCTACACCTTC. Amino acid sequence: CASSFPLDAVSYTF.

The V and J genes are TRBV6-6 and TRBJ1-4; possible D gene TRBD1, 5 bases. V was clipped by 2 bases and J by 3 bases, with 10 bases between them. Germline CDR1 is MNHNY and CDR2 is SVGAGI (reference sequence). The CDR3 spans 15 residues. CDR3 sequence (DNA): TGTGCCAGCAGTTACCAGGGACGGTCTAATGAAAAACTGTTTTTT. Translated: CASSYQGRSNEKLFF.

About this clone: One end of the junction fails to match germline, which may point to a read error. The J gene is TRBJ2-2, the V gene TRBV7-7, with 8 positions matching TRBD1. Germline values: CDR1 SSHAT, CDR2 FNYEAQ (reference sequence). The CDR3 consists of 16 residues. This CDR3 reads CASSSGGTGDTGELFF. The DNA of the CDR3 is TGTGCTAGCAGCTCCGGCGGGACAGGAGACACCGGGGAGCTGTTTTTT. Filled out from reference TRBV7-7 and TRBJ2-2, the complete variable domain reads GAGVSQSPRYKVTKRGQDVTLRCDPISSHATLYWYQQALGQGPEFLTYFNYEAQPDKSGLPSDRFSAERPEGSISTLTIQRTEQRDSAMYRCASSSGGTGDTGELFFGEGSRLTVL.

The chain uses TRBV5-1 and TRBJ2-3; D is tentatively TRBD1 or TRBD2 (5 bases each). CDR1 and CDR2 (germline): SGHRS, YFSETQ. CDR3 length: 16 amino acids. Trimming left V 4 bases short and J 0 bases short, with 15 bases between. The CDR3 DNA reads as TGCGCCAGCAGCCCCGGAGGCAGGGCTAGCACAGATACGCAGTATTTT. Residues: CASSPGGRASTDTQYF.